Listed below are T cell receptor beta chains from one sample, sequenced in a study of blood T cell repertoires in COVID-19. The method was immunoSEQ multiplex PCR; TCRdb's version includes in-frame clones alone and lacks a portion of them. The top ten hold 4.1% of the sample, which has about 280,000 clones, about 90% seen once. Specimen: PBMCs or T cells enriched from blood (not recorded which). These receptors were obtained from a woman aged 30 to 39 with acute COVID-19. Each CDR3 is given with its conserved first and last residue.

v_gene	j_gene	CDR3aa
TRBV20-1	TRBJ2-7	CSASPASGVSYEQYF
TRBV19	TRBJ1-2	CASSIPRGTRGYTF
TRBV11-3	TRBJ2-1	CASSFLAGVENEQFF
TRBV28	TRBJ1-2	CASSIQGYYGYTF
TRBV12-3/TRBV12-4	TRBJ2-7	CASVGTSYEQYF
TRBV7-2	TRBJ2-1	CASSPDYDNEQFF
TRBV3-1/TRBV3-2	TRBJ2-1	CASSQEIGTGEQFF
TRBV5-1	TRBJ1-5	CASSLVPGDDSNQPQHF
TRBV10-3	TRBJ2-1	CAISERTGDYNEQFF
TRBV6-5	TRBJ1-4	CASTNRLNEKLFF
TRBV5-1	TRBJ2-3	CASSLGTSGRSLDTQYF
TRBV7-6	TRBJ2-3	CASSSPRDRGLSQTDTQYF
TRBV24-1	TRBJ1-2	CATSDPTGNYGYTF
TRBV3-1/TRBV3-2	TRBJ1-6	CASRWRQNSPLHF
TRBV19	TRBJ1-3	CASSSRSSGNTIYF
TRBV2	TRBJ2-1	CASTFTVSYNEQFF
TRBV5-4	TRBJ2-3	CASSLGTSGGTDTQYF
TRBV6-5	TRBJ2-7	CASSYSKGASYEQYF
TRBV30	TRBJ2-3	CAWTSSGLLLGADTQYF
TRBV27	TRBJ2-1	CASSPGTSLHEQFF
TRBV7-6	TRBJ2-1	CASSGLQGASYNEQFF
TRBV9	TRBJ2-2	CASSVAVTGELFF
TRBV6-5	TRBJ2-4	CASSGLAGGKNIQYF
TRBV7-9	TRBJ1-4	CASSPDRVFATNEKLFF
TRBV5-1	TRBJ1-3	CASSPQGGSGNTIYF
TRBV18	TRBJ2-6	CASSLTQSGANVLTF
TRBV18	TRBJ2-7	CASSPPAGRLYEQYF
TRBV28	TRBJ2-7	CASSPSGPFYEQYF
TRBV6-6	TRBJ1-5	CASSYSRRPTNQPQHF
TRBV11-2	TRBJ2-6	CASSSLYSGANVLTF
TRBV7-8	TRBJ1-5	CASSLATSGIQPQHF